The next 23 T cell receptor beta chains were all read from a single sample in a study of cytomegalovirus exposure and HLA in healthy donors. PCR primers comprised 60 Vbeta and 13 Jbeta primers. The table came from immunoSEQ multiplex PCR; TCRdb's copy has only in-frame clones and leaves some out. This repertoire includes under 200,000 clones. Sequencing used PBMCs. The receptors shown here come from a man aged 25-40 years in good health and CMV-seronegative.

The chain carries TRBV6-5 and TRBJ1-5, with D possibly matching TRBD1 (5 bases). The ends were cut back, 6 bases at V and 4 bases at J, with 16 bases in the middle. The CDR3 covers 15 residues. Germline V lookup: CDR1 MNHEY, CDR2 SVGAGI. The CDR3 is CASSLLGGENQPQHF. The CDR3 DNA follows: TGTGCCAGCAGCCTCCTCGGAGGGGAGAATCAGCCCCAGCATTTT.

CDR3 nucleotides: TGTGCCAGCTTGCGGGTGGGGCAGTACTTC. Translated, it gives CASLRVGQYF. The rearrangement uses TRBV2 and TRBJ2-7, with D tentatively TRBD2 (5 bases). Deletions cut 8 bases from V and 9 bases from J, with 11 bases between. The CDR3 runs 10 residues. Germline values: CDR1 SNHLY, CDR2 FYNNEI.

This chain joins TRBV6-1 and TRBJ2-5, with 7 positions matching TRBD1. Germline V gene lookup returns CDR1 MNHNS and CDR2 SASEGT. V lost 5 bases, J lost 5 bases, and 5 bases stayed unmatched. This CDR3 is built from 13 residues. CDR3 amino acids: CASSLGGAETQYF. CDR3 nucleotide sequence: TGTGCCAGCAGTTTAGGGGGCGCTGAGACCCAGTACTTC.

This chain uses TRBV5-1 with TRBJ2-5, with D uncertain. Germline CDR1 is SGHRS and CDR2 is YFSETQ. The CDR3 is 12 amino acids. The V and J ends lost 1 base and 5 bases respectively, with 6 bases between them. CDR3 sequence (DNA): TGCGCCAGCAGCTTGACGAGGGAGACCCAGTACTTC. Encoded protein: CASSLTRETQYF.

The rearrangement links TRBV4-2 to TRBJ1-1; D unclear. Trimming stripped 0 bases from V and 1 base from J, with 6 bases between. The germline CDR1 and CDR2 sequences are LGHNA and YNFKEQ. CDR3 size: 14 residues. The CDR3, as DNA: TGTGCCAGCAGCCAAGACCCAGGGAACACTGAAGCTTTCTTT. This gives the protein CASSQDPGNTEAFF.

The rearrangement uses TRBV6-6 and TRBJ1-1; D ambiguous. Germline V lookup: CDR1 MNHNY, CDR2 SVGAGI (reference sequence). Trimming took off 8 bases at V and 7 bases at J, with 14 bases between the two ends. CDR3 length: 12 amino acids. The CDR3 sequence: CASGLYTSEAFF. CDR3 bases: TGTGCCAGCGGTTTGTATACAAGTGAAGCTTTCTTT.

This chain joins TRBV10-3 and TRBJ1-3; 8 bases line up with TRBD1. The length of the CDR3 is 15 residues. Trimming took 3 bases from V and 8 from J; bases not matched to a gene: 9. From germline, CDR1 is ENHRY and CDR2 SYGVKD. The CDR3 here is CAISEPGQALDTIYF. The CDR3 nucleotides are TGTGCCATCAGTGAACCGGGACAGGCTTTAGACACCATATATTTT.

Concerning this clone itself: Relative to the germline gene, one junction end is altered; a read error may explain this. V usage is TRBV28 and J usage is TRBJ1-2; D gene ambiguous. Germline CDR1 and CDR2: MDHEN and SYDVKM. This CDR3 is built from 12 residues. The CDR3 DNA reads as TGTGCCAGCAGTTCCCCGGGAGGGCAGGAGAGCTTC. This sequence encodes CASSSPGGQESF.

This chain connects TRBV9 to TRBJ2-7, with D perhaps matching TRBD1 (6 bases). V shed 9 bases and J shed 6 bases, with 25 bases lying between them. Germline V gene data show CDR1 as SGDLS and CDR2 as YYNGEE. The CDR3 has 15 amino acids. The CDR3 bases are TGTGCCACAAGCTCTATCCGGGACACGGGTAGCGAGCAGTACTTC. It codes for CATSSIRDTGSEQYF.

The chain links TRBV7-9 to TRBJ2-2; 13 nucleotides align to TRBD2. CDR1 SEHNR and CDR2 FQNEAQ come from the germline V gene (reference sequence). With V trimmed by 10 bases and J by 0 bases, 5 bases remained unmatched. The length of the CDR3 is 16 residues. The CDR3 region has the DNA TGTGCCACCGGGACTAGCGGGACCGCGAACACCGGGGAGCTGTTTTTT. Residues: CATGTSGTANTGELFF.

The chain employs TRBV6-1 and TRBJ1-4, with a weak D call TRBD1 (5 bases). The CDR3 totals 15 residues. V was pared by 7 bases and J by 8 bases, with 20 bases between. Germline CDR1 is MNHNS and CDR2 is SASEGT. In DNA form, the CDR3 reads TGTGCCAGCATCGCATCAGGGCCTTTGGGGGAAAAACTGTTTTTT. Amino acids: CASIASGPLGEKLFF.

The J gene is TRBJ2-3, the V gene TRBV18, with TRBD2 identical over 12 bases. Germline-derived CDR1 and CDR2 are KGHSH and LQKENI. The CDR3 is 20 residues long. Trimming took 2 bases from V and 2 from J; bases not matched to a gene: 14. The CDR3 sequence: CASSPVWTSGMGGDTDTQYF. As DNA, the CDR3 is TGTGCCAGCTCACCAGTATGGACTAGCGGGATGGGAGGTGACACAGATACGCAGTATTTT.

The gene calls are TRBV19 and TRBJ1-2; D remains ambiguous. V lost 6 bases and J 5 bases, leaving 31 bases between the germline ends. Per the germline V gene, CDR1 is LNHDA and CDR2 is SQIVND (reference sequence). This CDR3 is 19 amino acids long. DNA for the CDR3: TGTGCCAGTAGCATTACCAACCCGGGTCTAGGACGGGGTAGTTATGGCTACACCTTC. It yields the protein CASSITNPGLGRGSYGYTF.

The gene calls are TRBV19 and TRBJ1-1; TRBD1 matches at 7 bases. Germline V gene data show CDR1 as LNHDA and CDR2 as SQIVND (reference sequence). This CDR3 contains 16 residues. The V segment lost 5 bases and the J segment 0 bases; nucleotides outside the gene matches: 9. The CDR3 sequence: CASSGQTGQVNTEAFF. The CDR3 DNA reads TGTGCCAGTAGTGGCCAGACAGGGCAGGTGAACACTGAAGCTTTCTTT.

This rearrangement joins TRBV4-1 to TRBJ2-3, with D unresolved. The germline CDR1 and CDR2 sequences are MGHRA and YSYEKL. CDR3 length equals 13 residues. The V and J ends lost 1 base and 4 bases respectively, with 6 bases between them. CDR3 coding DNA: TGCGCCAGCAGCCAAGTACTCGCAGATACGCAGTATTTT. The encoded protein is CASSQVLADTQYF.

Here the CDR3 reads CASSLVGSGDYNEQFF. CDR3 bases: TGTGCCAGCAGCTTGGTTGGTAGCGGGGACTACAATGAGCAGTTCTTC. The genes are TRBV5-6 and TRBJ2-1, with TRBD2 matching 8 bases. CDR1 is SGHDT, CDR2 YYEEEE, per germline. Unmatched junction bases numbered 5, after V lost 0 bases and J lost 3 bases. The CDR3 contains 16 residues.

The chain combines TRBV19 with TRBJ1-3; D remains ambiguous. This CDR3 comprises 17 residues. V lost 7 bases to trimming and J lost 0 bases, with 19 bases between them. Germline loops: CDR1 LNHDA, CDR2 SQIVND (reference sequence). The CDR3 loop reads CASTLGSGPSSGNTIYF. CDR3 DNA sequence: TGTGCCAGTACCCTGGGGAGCGGGCCTAGCTCTGGAAACACCATATATTTT.

This chain connects TRBV7-2 to TRBJ1-5; D gene ambiguous. The V end was cut by 1 base, the J end by 0 bases, with 13 bases between. Germline V CDR1 and CDR2: SGHTA, FQGNSA. The CDR3 consists of 17 residues. The DNA for the CDR3 is TGTGCCAGCAGCTTAGTCTCCACCCGGGATAGCAATCAGCCCCAGCATTTT. As protein: CASSLVSTRDSNQPQHF.

The V and J genes are TRBV5-6 and TRBJ2-1; the match to TRBD2 covers 8 bases. This CDR3 contains 19 residues. Germline CDR1 SGHDT, CDR2 YYEEEE. After removal of 0 bases from V and 4 bases from J, the junction contained 15 bases not matched to a gene. This chain's CDR3 is CASSLAPGGPSDRYNEQFF. The CDR3 DNA follows: TGTGCCAGCAGCTTGGCCCCGGGGGGGCCGTCCGATCGATACAATGAGCAGTTCTTC.

The J gene is TRBJ1-2, the V gene TRBV4-3; the match to TRBD1 covers 7 bases. The germline V gene has CDR1 LGHNA and CDR2 YSLEER. The CDR3 extends over 15 amino acids. The junction had 9 bases not matched to a gene; V was cut back by 3 bases and J by 5 bases. CDR3 amino acids: CASSHDTGVGYGYTF. Here the CDR3 DNA reads TGCGCCAGCAGCCATGACACAGGGGTCGGGTATGGCTACACCTTC.

CDR3 coding DNA: TGTGCCAGCAGCTTAGAGCCGGGCTCTGGAAACACCATATATTTT. Its protein product is CASSLEPGSGNTIYF. The chain carries TRBV7-8 and TRBJ1-3; D gene uncertain. This CDR3 has 15 amino acids. V gave up 1 base and J gave up 0 bases, with 7 bases separating them. Germline CDR1 reads SGHVS; CDR2 reads FQNEAQ. Variable domain in full (rest from reference TRBV7-8 and TRBJ1-3): GAGVSQSPRYKVAKRGQDVALRCDPISGHVSLFWYQQALGQGPEFLTYFQNEAQLDKSGLPSDRFFAERPEGSVSTLKIQRTQQEDSAVYLCASSLEPGSGNTIYFGEGSWLTVV.

This chain connects TRBV5-4 to TRBJ1-1; D remains unclear. The germline gives CDR1 SGHNT, CDR2 YYREEE (reference sequence). Deletions cut 1 base from V and 4 bases from J, with 14 bases between. This CDR3 has 15 residues. The CDR3 is CASSLNQPSGTEAFF. The CDR3 DNA reads TGTGCCAGCAGCTTGAATCAACCGAGCGGCACTGAAGCTTTCTTT.

The chain combines TRBV2 with TRBJ2-3; 7 bases match TRBD2. The J segment lost 6 bases and the V segment lost 4 bases, leaving 10 bases of the junction unmatched. CDR3 length equals 15 residues. Germline V lookup: CDR1 SNHLY, CDR2 FYNNEI. As DNA, the CDR3 is TGTGCCAGCAGTGCTAGCGGCCCGACCGGGGATACGCAGTATTTT. This encodes CASSASGPTGDTQYF.